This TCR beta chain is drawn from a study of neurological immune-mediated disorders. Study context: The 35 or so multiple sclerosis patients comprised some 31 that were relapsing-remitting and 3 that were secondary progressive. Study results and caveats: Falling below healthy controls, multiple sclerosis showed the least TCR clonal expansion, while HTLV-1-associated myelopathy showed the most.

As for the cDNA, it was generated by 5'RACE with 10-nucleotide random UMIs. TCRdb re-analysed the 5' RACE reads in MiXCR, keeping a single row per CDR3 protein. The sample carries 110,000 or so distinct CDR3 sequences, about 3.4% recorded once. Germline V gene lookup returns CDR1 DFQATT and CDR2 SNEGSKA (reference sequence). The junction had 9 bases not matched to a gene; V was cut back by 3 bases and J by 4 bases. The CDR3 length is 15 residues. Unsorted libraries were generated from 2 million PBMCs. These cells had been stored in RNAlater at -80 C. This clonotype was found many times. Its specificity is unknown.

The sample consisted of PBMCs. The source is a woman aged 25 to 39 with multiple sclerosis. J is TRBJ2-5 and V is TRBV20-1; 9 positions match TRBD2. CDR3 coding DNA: TGCAGTGCTAGTAATACCGGGACTAGCAGAGAGACCCAGTACTTC. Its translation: CSASNTGTSRETQYF.